Detailed here is one T cell receptor beta chain. This sample is drawn from a study of Tregs in tolerant kidney transplant recipients. The CDR3 is 13 amino acids. Germline CDR1 and CDR2: MNHEY and SMNVEV (reference sequence). Trimming stripped 5 bases from V and 4 bases from J, with 11 bases between. Assay used: immunoSEQ multiplex PCR; TCRdb lists only in-frame clones, some missing. The table shows 55,000 to 70,000 clones, with 70% to 90% occurring only once. Specimen: Tregs from blood, collected before the transplant. The genes are TRBV27 and TRBJ2-5; D possibly corresponds to TRBD2 (6 bases). The TCR was taken from a human donor who received a combined kidney and bone marrow transplant. The CDR3 spells CASSGGLAETQYF. Written as DNA, the CDR3 is TGTGCCAGCAGTGGGGGGTTAGCAGAGACCCAGTACTTC.